This entry lists 8 T cell receptor beta chains sequenced from one sample in a study of CD8+ T cells in alopecia areata (dated by TCRdb to the late 2010s). This specimen's time point label, per the study, means: baseline before oral tofacitinib. Receptors were amplified or captured by the immunoSEQ multiplex PCR assay. RNA was extracted from all samples and reverse transcribed into cDNA, which served as template for TCR sequencing. Held by TCRdb, this immuneACCESS table contains in-frame sequences only and omits some clones. Under half of the omission traces to an unresolved V gene where checked; the cause of the rest is unknown. Across this sample there are more than 200,000 clones, with around 67% seen only once. In total, the top ten clones hold around 1.2% of the sample. The sample in question was CD4+ T cells sorted from blood, obtained at week 0. The receptor set was obtained from a human donor with alopecia areata.

The V call is TRBV5-4, the J call TRBJ2-5, with 9 bases fitting TRBD1. The CDR3 totals 13 residues. The trim removed 3 bases at V and 3 bases at J, leaving 0 bases unmatched. Germline CDR1 is SGHNT and CDR2 is YYREEE (reference sequence). Written as DNA, the CDR3 is TGTGCCAGCAGCTGGGACAGGGAAGAGACCCAGTACTTC. Translated, it gives CASSWDREETQYF.

The CDR3 DNA reads TGCAGCATTCGACCAGGGGGGGGCAGAGAGACCCAGTACTTC. Its translation is CSIRPGGGRETQYF. The genes are TRBV29-1 and TRBJ2-5, with D perhaps assigned TRBD1 or TRBD2 (7 bases each). The germline V gene encodes CDR1 SQVTM and CDR2 ANQGSEA. The germline V and J ends were trimmed by 8 bases and 4 bases, with 20 bases remaining between them. The CDR3 totals 14 residues.

The V call is TRBV6-6, the J call TRBJ1-1; D perhaps matches TRBD1 (5 bases). Deletions cut 6 bases from V and 3 bases from J, with 14 bases between. The CDR3 runs 14 residues. Germline V CDR1 and CDR2: MNHNY, SVGAGI (reference sequence). CDR3 residues: CASSSGGTDTEAFF. DNA for the CDR3: TGTGCCAGCAGCTCGGGGGGAACGGACACTGAAGCTTTCTTT.

This clone is a singleton in its sample. The chain employs TRBV12-5 and TRBJ1-6; no clear D gene. Germline loops: CDR1 LGHNT, CDR2 FRNRAP. Trimming took 2 bases from V and 8 from J, leaving 10 bases between them. The CDR3 sequence is 14 residues long. The CDR3, as DNA: TGTGCTAGTGGTTTGAGCGGACGTGATTCACCCCTCCACTTT. As protein: CASGLSGRDSPLHF.

The chain joins TRBV10-3 to TRBJ2-1, with 9 bases identical to TRBD2. This CDR3 contains 16 residues. V trimming: 0 bases; J trimming: 2 bases; junction bases outside the gene matches: 2. Germline V gene lookup returns CDR1 ENHRY and CDR2 SYGVKD. CDR3 nucleotide sequence: TGTGCCATCAGTGAGTCCCCTAGCGGGGCCTACAATGAGCAGTTCTTC. Translating gives CAISESPSGAYNEQFF.

The chain couples TRBV2 to TRBJ1-1; 7 nucleotides agree with TRBD1. Germline V gene lookup returns CDR1 SNHLY and CDR2 FYNNEI. The CDR3 sequence is 13 residues long. Unmatched junction bases numbered 3, after V lost 4 bases and J lost 4 bases. CDR3 sequence (DNA): TGTGCCAGCAGTGGACAGGGTACCACTGAAGCTTTCTTT. As protein: CASSGQGTTEAFF.

In nucleotides, the CDR3 is TGTGCCAGCAGCCCAGAGACCGCTGGTTCACCCCTCCACTTT. Protein: CASSPETAGSPLHF. This chain uses TRBV7-6 with TRBJ1-6; D is unclear. V lost 5 bases and J 9 bases, leaving 14 bases between the germline ends. Germline assignment: CDR1 SGHVS and CDR2 FNYEAQ. This CDR3 comprises 14 residues.

The rearrangement uses TRBV6-6 and TRBJ1-5; D uncertain. V lost 0 bases and J 5 bases, leaving 11 bases between the germline ends. The CDR3 covers 15 residues. Looked up from germline, CDR1 is MNHNY and CDR2 is SVGAGI (reference sequence). The chain's CDR3 is CASSYSVQSYQPQHF. The CDR3 bases are TGTGCCAGCAGTTACTCGGTGCAGAGTTATCAGCCCCAGCATTTT.